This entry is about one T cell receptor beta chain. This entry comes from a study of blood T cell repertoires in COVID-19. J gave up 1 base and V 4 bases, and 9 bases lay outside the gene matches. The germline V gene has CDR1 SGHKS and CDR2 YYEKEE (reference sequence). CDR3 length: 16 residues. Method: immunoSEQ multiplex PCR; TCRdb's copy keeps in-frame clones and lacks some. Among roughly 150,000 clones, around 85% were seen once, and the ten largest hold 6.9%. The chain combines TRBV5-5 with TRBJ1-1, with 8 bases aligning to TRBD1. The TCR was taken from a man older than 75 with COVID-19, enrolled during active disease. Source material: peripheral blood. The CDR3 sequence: CASSGQGARGNTEAFF. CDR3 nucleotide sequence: TGTGCCAGCAGCGGGCAGGGGGCGCGGGGGAACACTGAAGCTTTCTTT.